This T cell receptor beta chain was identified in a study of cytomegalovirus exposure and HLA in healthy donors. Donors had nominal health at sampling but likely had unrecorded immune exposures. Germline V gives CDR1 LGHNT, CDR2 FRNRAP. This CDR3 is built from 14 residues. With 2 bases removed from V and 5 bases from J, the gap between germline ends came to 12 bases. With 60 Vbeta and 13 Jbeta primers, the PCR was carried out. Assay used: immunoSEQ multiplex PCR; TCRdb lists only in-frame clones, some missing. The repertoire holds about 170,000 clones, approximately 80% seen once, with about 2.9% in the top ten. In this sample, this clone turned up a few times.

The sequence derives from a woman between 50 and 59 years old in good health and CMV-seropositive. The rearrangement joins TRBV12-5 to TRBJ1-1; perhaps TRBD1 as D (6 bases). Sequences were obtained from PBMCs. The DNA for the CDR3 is TGTGCTAGTGGTTTGTCAACAGGGTATACTGAAGCTTTCTTT. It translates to CASGLSTGYTEAFF.